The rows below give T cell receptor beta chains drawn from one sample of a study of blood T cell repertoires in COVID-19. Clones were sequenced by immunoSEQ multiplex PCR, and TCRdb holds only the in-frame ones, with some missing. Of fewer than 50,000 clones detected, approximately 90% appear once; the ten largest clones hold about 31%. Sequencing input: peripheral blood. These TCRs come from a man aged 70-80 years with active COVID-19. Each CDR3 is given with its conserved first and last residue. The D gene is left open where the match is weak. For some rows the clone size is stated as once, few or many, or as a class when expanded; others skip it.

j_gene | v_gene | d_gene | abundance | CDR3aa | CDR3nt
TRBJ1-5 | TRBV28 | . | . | CASSFGGQPQHF | TGTGCCAGCAGTTTCGGGGGACAGCCCCAGCATTTT
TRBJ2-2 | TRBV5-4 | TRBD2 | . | CASSPMGLAGDGTGELFF | TGTGCCAGCAGCCCGATGGGACTAGCGGGAGACGGCACCGGGGAGCTGTTTTTT
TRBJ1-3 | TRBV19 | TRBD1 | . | CASSNPGQGSGNTIYF | TGTGCCAGTAGTAACCCGGGACAGGGGTCCGGAAACACCATATATTTT
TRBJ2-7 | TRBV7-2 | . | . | CASSLGDSFRYEQYF | TGTGCCAGCAGCTTAGGTGACAGCTTTAGATACGAGCAGTACTTC
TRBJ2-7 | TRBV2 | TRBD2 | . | CASGLGLAGQEQYF | TGTGCCAGCGGGCTGGGACTAGCGGGTCAAGAGCAGTACTTC
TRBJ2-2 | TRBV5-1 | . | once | CASSWGQGTGELFF | TGCGCCAGCAGCTGGGGGCAGGGCACCGGGGAGCTGTTTTTT
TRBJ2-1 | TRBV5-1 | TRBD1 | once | CASSQRTGPRSSYNEQFF | TGCGCCAGCAGCCAACGGACAGGCCCACGGTCCTCCTACAATGAGCAGTTCTTC
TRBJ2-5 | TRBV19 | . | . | CASSLPTGRPQETQYF | TGTGCCAGTAGCCTCCCGACAGGGAGGCCGCAAGAGACCCAGTACTTC
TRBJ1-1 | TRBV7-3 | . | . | CASSLTPGLAEAFF | TGTGCCAGCAGCTTAACGCCCGGGTTGGCTGAAGCTTTCTTT
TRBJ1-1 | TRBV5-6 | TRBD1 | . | CASSLEGQVETEAFF | TGTGCCAGCAGCTTGGAGGGACAGGTCGAAACTGAAGCTTTCTTT
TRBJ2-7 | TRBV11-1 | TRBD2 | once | CASSSAGVVWYEQYF | TGTGCCAGCAGCTCAGCGGGAGTGGTTTGGTACGAGCAGTACTTC
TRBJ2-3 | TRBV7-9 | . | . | CASSFGGGTDTQYF | TGTGCCAGCAGCTTTGGCGGGGGCACAGATACGCAGTATTTT
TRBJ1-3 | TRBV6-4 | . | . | CASSEYSGNTIYF | TGTGCCAGCAGCGAGTACTCTGGAAACACCATATATTTT
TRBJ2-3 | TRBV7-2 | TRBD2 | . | CASSLWGRSGADTQYF | TGTGCCAGCAGCTTATGGGGCCGTAGCGGGGCAGATACGCAGTATTTT
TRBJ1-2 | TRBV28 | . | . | CASEGGYYGYTF | TGTGCCAGCGAAGGGGGATACTATGGCTACACCTTC
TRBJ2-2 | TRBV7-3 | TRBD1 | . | CASSRGRATGELFF | TGTGCCAGCAGCAGGGGGCGCGCGACCGGGGAGCTGTTTTTT
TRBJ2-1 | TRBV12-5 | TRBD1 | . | CASGLSQGAGVQFF | TGTGCTAGTGGTTTGAGTCAGGGGGCTGGTGTGCAGTTCTTC
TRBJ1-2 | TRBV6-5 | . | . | CASSLNGVGSGYTF | TGTGCCAGCAGCCTAAACGGGGTGGGGTCTGGCTACACCTTC
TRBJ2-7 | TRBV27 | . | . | CASSPAGTSSYEQYF | TGTGCCAGCAGTCCTGCCGGGACATCCTCCTACGAGCAGTACTTC
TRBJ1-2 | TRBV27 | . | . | CASRLGGARDGYTF | TGTGCCAGCAGACTCGGGGGGGCGCGGGATGGCTACACCTTC
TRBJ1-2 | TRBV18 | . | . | CASSETVTNYGYTF | TGTGCCAGCTCAGAGACAGTCACTAACTATGGCTACACCTTC
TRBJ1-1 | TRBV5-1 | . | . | CASSTGQSSEAFF | TGCGCCAGCAGCACGGGACAATCCTCCGAAGCTTTCTTT
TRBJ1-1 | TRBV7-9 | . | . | CASSFTGSPTEAFF | TGTGCCAGCAGCTTCACAGGCTCCCCCACTGAAGCTTTCTTT
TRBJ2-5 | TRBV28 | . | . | CASSLGGTQYF | TGTGCCAGCAGTCTCGGGGGGACCCAGTACTTC
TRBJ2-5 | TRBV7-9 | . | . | CASSLSLATGETQYF | TGTGCCAGCAGCTTAAGTCTAGCCACAGGGGAGACCCAGTACTTC
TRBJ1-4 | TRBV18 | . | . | CASSPRQGSGEKLFF | TGTGCCAGCTCACCACGTCAGGGGTCCGGTGAAAAACTGTTTTTT
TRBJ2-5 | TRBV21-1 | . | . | CASSKKGRAETQYF | TGTGCCAGCAGCAAAAAGGGGCGCGCAGAGACCCAGTACTTC
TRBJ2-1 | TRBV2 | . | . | CASMTASYNEQFF | TGTGCCAGCATGACAGCTTCCTACAATGAGCAGTTCTTC
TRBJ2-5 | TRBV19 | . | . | CASSLSGPPDQETQYF | TGTGCCAGTAGTTTGAGCGGGCCTCCAGACCAAGAGACCCAGTACTTC
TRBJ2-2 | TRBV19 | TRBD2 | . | CASSWVAGVNGELFF | TGTGCCAGTAGTTGGGTAGCGGGAGTGAACGGGGAGCTGTTTTTT
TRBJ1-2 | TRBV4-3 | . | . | CASSQEARIGYGYTF | TGCGCCAGCAGCCAAGAGGCAAGGATCGGGTATGGCTACACCTTC
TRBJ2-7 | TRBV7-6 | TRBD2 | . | CASSSGGPGTYEQYF | TGTGCCAGCAGCTCGGGAGGGCCAGGGACCTACGAGCAGTACTTC
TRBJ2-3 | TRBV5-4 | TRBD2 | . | CASSLNPAGGADTQYF | TGTGCCAGCAGCTTGAACCCGGCGGGGGGAGCAGATACGCAGTATTTT
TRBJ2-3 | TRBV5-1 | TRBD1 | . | CASSRRWDRGYSSTDTQYF | TGCGCCAGCAGCCGTCGATGGGACAGGGGGTATTCTAGCACAGATACGCAGTATTTT
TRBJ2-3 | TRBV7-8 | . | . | CASSRTRDTQYF | TGTGCCAGCAGCCGTACCAGGGATACGCAGTATTTT
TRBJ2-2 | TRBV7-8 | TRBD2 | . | CASSSPSSGGSDTGELFF | TGTGCCAGCAGCTCTCCGTCATCCGGGGGGTCTGACACCGGGGAGCTGTTTTTT
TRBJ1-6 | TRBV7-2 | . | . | CASSLRPGGTYNSPLHF | TGTGCCAGCAGCTTAAGGCCGGGAGGCACCTATAATTCACCCCTCCACTTT
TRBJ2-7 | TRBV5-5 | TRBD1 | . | CASSLRTGGFRGSSYEQYF | TGTGCCAGCAGCCTGCGGACAGGGGGCTTTAGAGGGAGCTCCTACGAGCAGTACTTC
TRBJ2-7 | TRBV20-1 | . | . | CSAPSSYEQYF | TGCAGTGCCCCGTCCTCCTACGAGCAGTACTTC
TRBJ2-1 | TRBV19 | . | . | CASSIARYNEQFF | TGTGCCAGTAGTATTGCACGGTACAATGAGCAGTTCTTC
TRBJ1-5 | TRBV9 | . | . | CASSVGAYSNQPQHF | TGTGCCAGCAGCGTGGGGGCGTATAGCAATCAGCCCCAGCATTTT
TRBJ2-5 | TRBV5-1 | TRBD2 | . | CASSFRTSGRETQYF | TGCGCCAGCAGCTTCAGGACTAGCGGGAGGGAGACCCAGTACTTC
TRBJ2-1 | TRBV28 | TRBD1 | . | CASSRDRWRVRVREQFF | TGTGCCAGCAGCCGGGACAGGTGGCGGGTACGGGTGCGGGAGCAGTTCTTC
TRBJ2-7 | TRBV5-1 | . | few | CASSFYSNFGSSYEQYF | TGCGCCAGCAGCTTCTACAGTAATTTTGGGAGCTCCTACGAGCAGTACTTC
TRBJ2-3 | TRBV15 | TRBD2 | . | CATSRDSGRALDTQYF | TGTGCCACCAGCAGAGATAGCGGGAGGGCTTTAGATACGCAGTATTTT
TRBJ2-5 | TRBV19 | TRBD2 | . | CASSDTSAGETQYF | TGTGCCAGTAGTGATACTAGCGCGGGGGAGACCCAGTACTTC
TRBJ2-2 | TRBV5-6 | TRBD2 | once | CASSPRTSGKYTGELFF | TGTGCCAGCAGCCCTAGGACTAGCGGGAAATACACCGGGGAGCTGTTTTTT
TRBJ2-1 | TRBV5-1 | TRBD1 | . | CASSFQGAYNEQFF | TGCGCCAGCAGCTTCCAGGGGGCCTACAATGAGCAGTTCTTC
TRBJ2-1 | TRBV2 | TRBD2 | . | CASTASGTRGNEQFF | TGTGCCAGCACCGCAAGCGGGACCCGGGGGAATGAGCAGTTCTTC
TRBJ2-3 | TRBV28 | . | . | CASSLTGEGTDTQYF | TGTGCCAGCAGTTTAACGGGAGAGGGCACAGATACGCAGTATTTT
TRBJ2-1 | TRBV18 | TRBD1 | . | CASSRDRRNNEQFF | TGTGCCAGCTCACGGGACAGGCGAAACAATGAGCAGTTCTTC
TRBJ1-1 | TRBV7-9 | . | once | CASSLAGRDTEAFF | TGTGCCAGCAGCTTAGCGGGGAGGGACACTGAAGCTTTCTTT